These 5 T cell receptor beta chains were all obtained from the same sample, sequenced in a study of T cells after yellow fever vaccination. TCRdb reprocessed the 5' RACE reads with MiXCR, giving one entry per CDR3 protein. The table records just under 600,000 distinct CDR3 sequences, approximately 12% of them present only once. Sequenced here: PBMCs, sampled on the day of the yellow fever booster vaccination. The receptors here all came from a young man who received the YFV17D yellow fever vaccine.

V gene TRBV3-1 combines with J gene TRBJ2-7; D is unresolved. Germline V gene sequence: CDR1 LGHDT, CDR2 YNNKEL (reference sequence). V was cut by 0 bases and J by 3 bases, with 6 bases left in between. This CDR3 comprises 13 residues. The DNA of the CDR3 is TGTGCCAGCAGCCAAGATCACAGCTACGAGCAGTACTTC. It specifies CASSQDHSYEQYF.

Only a few counts were recorded for this clonotype. The chain couples TRBV29-1 to TRBJ2-7, with D uncertain. V was shortened by 5 bases and J by 7 bases, with 12 bases between the two germline ends. The CDR3 contains 11 residues. CDR1 is SQVTM and CDR2 is ANQGSEA in the germline V gene. The CDR3 bases are TGCAGCGTTCAGGTGGTGAGGGAGCAGTACTTC. Residues: CSVQVVREQYF.

This clonotype was picked up a small number of times. For the CDR3, the DNA is TGTGCCAGCAGCCCCCAATACCTGGGGACTGAAGCTTTCTTT. Encoded protein: CASSPQYLGTEAFF. The chain uses TRBV7-2 and TRBJ1-1; no clear D gene. V shed 5 bases and J shed 5 bases, with 15 bases lying between them. Germline V lookup: CDR1 SGHTA, CDR2 FQGNSA. The CDR3 contains 14 residues.

V is TRBV3-1 and J is TRBJ1-2; D is ambiguous. The CDR3 contains 12 residues. Germline CDR1 and CDR2: LGHDT and YNNKEL (reference sequence). The germline V and J ends were trimmed by 7 bases and 7 bases, with 13 bases remaining between them. The CDR3 is CASTREGSGYTF. As DNA, the CDR3 is TGTGCCAGCACCCGGGAGGGCAGTGGCTACACCTTC.

This clonotype was seen a handful of times. The chain joins TRBV29-1 to TRBJ2-2, with 7 bases aligning to TRBD1. Germline lookup yields CDR1 SQVTM and CDR2 ANQGSEA. J was trimmed by 7 bases and V by 4 bases; bases with no gene match: 0. The CDR3 length is 11 residues. This CDR3 is CSVAGGGELFF. The CDR3 DNA reads as TGCAGCGTTGCAGGGGGCGGGGAGCTGTTTTTT.